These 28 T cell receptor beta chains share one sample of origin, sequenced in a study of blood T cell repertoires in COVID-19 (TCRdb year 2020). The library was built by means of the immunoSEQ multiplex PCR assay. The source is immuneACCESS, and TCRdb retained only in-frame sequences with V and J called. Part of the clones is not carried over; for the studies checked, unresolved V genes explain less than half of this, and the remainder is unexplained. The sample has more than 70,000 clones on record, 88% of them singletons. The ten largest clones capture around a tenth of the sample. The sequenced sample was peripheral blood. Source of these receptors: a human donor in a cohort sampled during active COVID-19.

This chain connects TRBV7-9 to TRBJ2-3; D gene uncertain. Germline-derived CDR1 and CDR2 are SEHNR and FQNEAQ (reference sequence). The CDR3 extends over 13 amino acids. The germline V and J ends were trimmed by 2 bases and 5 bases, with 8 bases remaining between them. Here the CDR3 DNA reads TGTGCCAGCAGCTTACGATTGAGAGATACGCAGTATTTT. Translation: CASSLRLRDTQYF.

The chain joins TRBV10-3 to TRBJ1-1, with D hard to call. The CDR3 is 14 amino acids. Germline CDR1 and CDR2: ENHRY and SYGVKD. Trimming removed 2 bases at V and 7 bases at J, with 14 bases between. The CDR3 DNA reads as TGTGCCATCAGTGAGCTGGTAAGCGGTAATGAAGCTTTCTTT. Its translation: CAISELVSGNEAFF.

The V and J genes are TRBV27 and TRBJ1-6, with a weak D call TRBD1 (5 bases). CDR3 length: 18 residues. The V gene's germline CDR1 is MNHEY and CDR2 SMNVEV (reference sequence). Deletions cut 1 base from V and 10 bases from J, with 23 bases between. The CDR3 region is CASSLYRLLKILESPLHF. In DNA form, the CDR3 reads TGTGCCAGCAGTTTATACAGGCTGTTGAAGATTTTGGAATCACCCCTCCACTTT.

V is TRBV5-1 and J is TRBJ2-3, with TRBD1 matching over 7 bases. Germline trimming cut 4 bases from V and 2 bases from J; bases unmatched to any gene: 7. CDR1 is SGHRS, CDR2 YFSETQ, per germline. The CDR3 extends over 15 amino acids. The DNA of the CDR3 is TGCGCCAGCAGCCCCATCGGGACAGCCACAGATACGCAGTATTTT. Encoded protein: CASSPIGTATDTQYF.

The DNA of the CDR3 is TGCAGTGCTAGTAAGGCGGGAGGGCGGGGCACAGATACGCAGTATTTT. This encodes CSASKAGGRGTDTQYF. The chain couples TRBV20-1 to TRBJ2-3, with 9 bases that match TRBD2. This CDR3 is built from 16 residues. Germline V gene lookup returns CDR1 DFQATT and CDR2 SNEGSKA (reference sequence). V dropped 3 bases and J dropped 1; count of bases not matched to a gene: 8.

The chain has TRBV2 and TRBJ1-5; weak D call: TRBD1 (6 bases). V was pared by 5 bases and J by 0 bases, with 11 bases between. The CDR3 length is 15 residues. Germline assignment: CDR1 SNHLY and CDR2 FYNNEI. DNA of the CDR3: TGTGCCAGCAGTCTTGGGGACATTAGCAATCAGCCCCAGCATTTT. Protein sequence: CASSLGDISNQPQHF. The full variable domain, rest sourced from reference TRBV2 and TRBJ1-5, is EPEVTQTPSHQVTQMGQEVILRCVPISNHLYFYWYRQILGQKVEFLVSFYNNEISEKSEIFDDQFSVERPDGSNFTLKIRSTKLEDSAMYFCASSLGDISNQPQHFGDGTRLSIL.

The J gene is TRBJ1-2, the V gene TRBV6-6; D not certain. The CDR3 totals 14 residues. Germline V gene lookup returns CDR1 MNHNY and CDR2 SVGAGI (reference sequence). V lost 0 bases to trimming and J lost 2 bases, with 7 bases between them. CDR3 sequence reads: CASSYSQLNYGYTF. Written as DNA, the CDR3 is TGTGCCAGCAGTTACTCGCAACTAAACTATGGCTACACCTTC.

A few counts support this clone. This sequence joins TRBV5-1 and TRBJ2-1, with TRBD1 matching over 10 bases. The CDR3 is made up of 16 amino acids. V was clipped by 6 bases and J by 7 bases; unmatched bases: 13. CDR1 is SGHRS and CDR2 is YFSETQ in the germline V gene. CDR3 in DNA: TGCGCCAGCAACTCCCTCCCGGGACAGGGGTCGAATGAGCAGTTCTTC. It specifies CASNSLPGQGSNEQFF.

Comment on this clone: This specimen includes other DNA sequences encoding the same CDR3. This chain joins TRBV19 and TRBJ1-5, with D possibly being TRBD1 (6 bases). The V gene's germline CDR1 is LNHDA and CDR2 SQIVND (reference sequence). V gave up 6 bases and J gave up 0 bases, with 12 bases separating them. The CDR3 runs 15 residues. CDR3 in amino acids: CASRATGYSNQPQHF. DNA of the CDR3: TGTGCCAGTAGGGCCACAGGGTATAGCAATCAGCCCCAGCATTTT.

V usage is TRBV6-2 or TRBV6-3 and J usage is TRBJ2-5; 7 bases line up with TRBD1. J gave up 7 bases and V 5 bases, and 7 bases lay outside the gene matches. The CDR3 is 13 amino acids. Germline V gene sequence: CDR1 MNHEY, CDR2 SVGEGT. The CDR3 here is CASSPRQGVTQYF. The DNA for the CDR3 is TGTGCCAGCAGTCCGAGACAGGGAGTGACCCAGTACTTC.

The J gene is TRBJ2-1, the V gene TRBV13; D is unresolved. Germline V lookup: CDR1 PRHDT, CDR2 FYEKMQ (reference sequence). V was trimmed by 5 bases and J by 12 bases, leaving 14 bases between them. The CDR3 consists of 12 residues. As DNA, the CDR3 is TGTGCCAGCAGCCTTACGGCGGCTTGGCAGTTCTTC. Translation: CASSLTAAWQFF.

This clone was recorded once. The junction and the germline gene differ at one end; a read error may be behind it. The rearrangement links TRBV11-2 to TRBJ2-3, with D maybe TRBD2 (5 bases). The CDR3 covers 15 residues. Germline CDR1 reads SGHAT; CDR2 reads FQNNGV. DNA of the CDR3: TGTGCCAGCAACCCAGGCCCCTCGACTACAGCTACGCAGTATTTT. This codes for CASNPGPSTTATQYF.

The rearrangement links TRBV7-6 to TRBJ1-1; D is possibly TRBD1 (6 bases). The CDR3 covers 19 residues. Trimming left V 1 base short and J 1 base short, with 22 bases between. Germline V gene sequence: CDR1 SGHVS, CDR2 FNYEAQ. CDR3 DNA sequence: TGTGCCAGCAGCTTAGTAGGTTTTGTGGGGGGGCGGAGGAACACTGAAGCTTTCTTT. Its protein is CASSLVGFVGGRRNTEAFF. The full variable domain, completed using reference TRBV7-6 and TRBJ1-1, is GAGVSQSPRYKVTKRGQDVALRCDPISGHVSLYWYRQALGQGPEFLTYFNYEAQQDKSGLPNDRFSAERPEGSISTLTIQRTEQRDSAMYRCASSLVGFVGGRRNTEAFFGQGTRLTVV.

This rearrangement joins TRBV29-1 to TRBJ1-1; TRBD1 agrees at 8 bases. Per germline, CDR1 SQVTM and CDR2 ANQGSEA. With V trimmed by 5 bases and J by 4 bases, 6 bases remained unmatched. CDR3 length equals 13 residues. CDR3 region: CSVLKTGGTEAFF. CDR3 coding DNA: TGCAGCGTTCTAAAAACAGGGGGCACTGAAGCTTTCTTT.

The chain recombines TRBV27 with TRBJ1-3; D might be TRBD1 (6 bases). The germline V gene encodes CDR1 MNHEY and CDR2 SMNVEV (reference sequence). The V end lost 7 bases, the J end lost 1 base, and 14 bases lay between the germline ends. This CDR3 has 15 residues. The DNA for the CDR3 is TGTGCCAGCAAGGTCGACAGGTTTTCTGGAAACACCATATATTTT. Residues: CASKVDRFSGNTIYF.

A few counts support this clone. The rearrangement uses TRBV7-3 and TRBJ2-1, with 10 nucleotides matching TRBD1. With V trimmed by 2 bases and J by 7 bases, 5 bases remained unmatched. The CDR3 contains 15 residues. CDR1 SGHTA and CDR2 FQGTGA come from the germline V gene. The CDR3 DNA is TGTGCCAGCAGCTTAGGGACAGGGGCGTTAAATGAGCAGTTCTTC. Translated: CASSLGTGALNEQFF. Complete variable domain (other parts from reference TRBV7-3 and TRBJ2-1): GAGVSQTPSNKVTEKGKYVELRCDPISGHTALYWYRQSLGQGPEFLIYFQGTGAADDSGLPNDRFFAVRPEGSVSTLKIQRTERGDSAVYLCASSLGTGALNEQFFGPGTRLTVL.

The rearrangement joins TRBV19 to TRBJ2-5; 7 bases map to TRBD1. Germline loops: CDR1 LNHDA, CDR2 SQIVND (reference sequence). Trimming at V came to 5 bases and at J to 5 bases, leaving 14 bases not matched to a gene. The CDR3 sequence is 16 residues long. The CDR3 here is CASSPLRQGGVETQYF. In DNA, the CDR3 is TGTGCCAGTAGTCCCTTACGACAGGGCGGAGTGGAGACCCAGTACTTC.

CDR3 coding DNA: TGCGCCAGCAGCTTGGGGCAGGGGAACACCGGGGAGCTGTTTTTT. It codes for CASSLGQGNTGELFF. The J gene is TRBJ2-2, the V gene TRBV5-1; possibly TRBD1 for D (5 bases). CDR3 length: 15 residues. Trimming pared 0 bases from V and 1 base from J, leaving 7 bases between. Germline CDR1 and CDR2: SGHRS and YFSETQ. Combining the CDR3 with reference TRBV5-1 and TRBJ2-2 gives the whole variable domain KAGVTQTPRYLIKTRGQQVTLSCSPISGHRSVSWYQQTPGQGLQFLFEYFSETQRNKGNFPGRFSGRQFSNSRSEMNVSTLELGDSALYLCASSLGQGNTGELFFGEGSRLTVL.

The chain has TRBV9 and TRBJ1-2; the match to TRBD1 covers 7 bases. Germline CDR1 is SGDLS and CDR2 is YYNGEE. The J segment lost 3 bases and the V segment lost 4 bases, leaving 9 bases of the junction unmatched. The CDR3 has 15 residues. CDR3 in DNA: TGTGCCAGCAGCCCTACTTGGGACAGCTACTATGGCTACACCTTC. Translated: CASSPTWDSYYGYTF.

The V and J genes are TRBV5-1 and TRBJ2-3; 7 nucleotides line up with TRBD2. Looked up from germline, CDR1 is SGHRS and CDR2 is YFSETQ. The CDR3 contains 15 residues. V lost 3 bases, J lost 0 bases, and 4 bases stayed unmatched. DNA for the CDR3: TGCGCCAGCAGCTCGAGCGGGGTGAGCACAGATACGCAGTATTTT. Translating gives CASSSSGVSTDTQYF.

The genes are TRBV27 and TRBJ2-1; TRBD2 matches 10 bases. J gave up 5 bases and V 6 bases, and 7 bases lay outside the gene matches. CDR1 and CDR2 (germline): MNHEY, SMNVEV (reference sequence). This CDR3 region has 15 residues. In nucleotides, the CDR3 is TGTGCCAGCAGGGGGAGCGGGGGGGCCCACAATGAGCAGTTCTTC. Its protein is CASRGSGGAHNEQFF.

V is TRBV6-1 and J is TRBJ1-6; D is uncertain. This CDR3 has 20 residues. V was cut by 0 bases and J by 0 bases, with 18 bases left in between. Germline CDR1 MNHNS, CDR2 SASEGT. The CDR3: CASSEAGEAELSSYNSPLHF. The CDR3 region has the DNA TGTGCCAGCAGTGAAGCAGGAGAGGCCGAGTTGAGCTCCTATAATTCACCCCTCCACTTT.

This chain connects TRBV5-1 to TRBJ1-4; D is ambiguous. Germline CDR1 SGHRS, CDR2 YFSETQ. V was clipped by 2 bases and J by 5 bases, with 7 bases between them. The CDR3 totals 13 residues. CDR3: CASSLYTNEKLFF. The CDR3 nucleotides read TGCGCCAGCAGCTTATACACCAATGAAAAACTGTTTTTT.

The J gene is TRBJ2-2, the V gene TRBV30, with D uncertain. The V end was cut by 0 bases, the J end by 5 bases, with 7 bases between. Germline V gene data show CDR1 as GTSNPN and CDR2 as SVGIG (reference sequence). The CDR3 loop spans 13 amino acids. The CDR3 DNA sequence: TGTGCCTGGAGTGTACGGTGGACCGGGGAGCTGTTTTTT. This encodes CAWSVRWTGELFF.

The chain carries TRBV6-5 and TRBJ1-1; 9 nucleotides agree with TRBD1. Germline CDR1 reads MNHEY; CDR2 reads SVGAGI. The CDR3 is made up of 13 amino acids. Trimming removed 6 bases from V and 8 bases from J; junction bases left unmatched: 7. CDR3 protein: CASRGTGNREAFF. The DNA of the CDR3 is TGTGCCAGCAGGGGGACAGGGAATAGAGAAGCTTTCTTT.

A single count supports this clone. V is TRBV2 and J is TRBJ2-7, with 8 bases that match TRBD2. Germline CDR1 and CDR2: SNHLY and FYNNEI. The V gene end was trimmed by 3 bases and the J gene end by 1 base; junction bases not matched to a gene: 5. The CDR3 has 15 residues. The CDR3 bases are TGTGCCAGCAGTGATATGGCGGGGGGATCCTACGAGCAGTACTTC. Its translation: CASSDMAGGSYEQYF.

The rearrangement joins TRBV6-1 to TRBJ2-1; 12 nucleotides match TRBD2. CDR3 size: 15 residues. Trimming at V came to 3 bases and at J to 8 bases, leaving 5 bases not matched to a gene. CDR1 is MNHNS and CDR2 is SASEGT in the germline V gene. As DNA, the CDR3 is TGTGCCAGCAGTGACCTAGCGGGGGGGCCTTATGAGCAGTTCTTC. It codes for CASSDLAGGPYEQFF.

The CDR3 is CASSLHRIYSNQPQHF. CDR3 bases: TGTGCCAGCAGTCTCCACAGGATCTATAGCAATCAGCCCCAGCATTTT. V gene TRBV28 combines with J gene TRBJ1-5; maybe TRBD1 (5 bases). Between the trimmed V and J ends, which lost 5 bases and 0 bases, there was a span of 14 bases. This CDR3 spans 16 amino acids. The germline gives CDR1 MDHEN, CDR2 SYDVKM.